What follows are 6 T cell receptor beta chains derived from one specimen sequenced in a study of beta chain features in type 1 diabetes. Investigators reverse transcribed all isolated RNA, so they sequenced expressed TCRB transcripts. Libraries were prepared by immunoSEQ multiplex PCR; TCRdb keeps only in-frame clonotypes and omits some of them. The profile shows fewer than 400,000 clones, roughly a tenth of them singletons. Overall study findings and caveats: People with Type 1 diabetes carried modestly yet significantly shorter TCRB CDR3s in all four CD4+ subsets.

For these TCRs, the target antigens are not known. The sample was central memory CD4+ T cells from blood. The receptors here all came from a man aged 25 to 40 with type 1 diabetes.

This clone was detected only a few times. J is TRBJ1-1 and V is TRBV30; the D is unclear. V lost 4 bases and J 0 bases, leaving 12 bases between the germline ends. Germline loops: CDR1 GTSNPN, CDR2 SVGIG (reference sequence). There are 14 residues in the CDR3. CDR3 sequence (DNA): TGTGCCTGGACTGGGCTAGCAATGAACACTGAAGCTTTCTTT. As protein: CAWTGLAMNTEAFF.

This clone was counted only a few times. This sequence joins TRBV29-1 and TRBJ1-4; no reliable D call. The germline V and J ends were trimmed by 6 bases and 6 bases, with 11 bases remaining between them. The CDR3 is made up of 12 amino acids. CDR1 SQVTM and CDR2 ANQGSEA come from the germline V gene. The CDR3 is CSVRRRDEKLFF. The CDR3 DNA follows: TGCAGCGTGAGAAGGAGGGATGAAAAACTGTTTTTT. The complete variable domain, with remaining parts taken from reference TRBV29-1 and TRBJ1-4, reads SAVISQKPSRDICQRGTSLTIQCQVDSQVTMMFWYRQQPGQSLTLIATANQGSEATYESGFVIDKFPISRPNLTFSTLTVSNMSPEDSSIYLCSVRRRDEKLFFGSGTQLSVL.

The genes are TRBV10-2 and TRBJ1-1; D gene ambiguous. This CDR3 contains 14 residues. V shed 4 bases and J shed 2 bases, with 11 bases lying between them. Germline V CDR1 and CDR2: WSHSY, SAAADI. CDR3: CASSGVSVNTEAFF. DNA for the CDR3: TGCGCCAGCAGTGGGGTCAGCGTCAACACTGAAGCTTTCTTT.

This clone was detected a few times. The chain carries TRBV18 and TRBJ2-7; perhaps TRBD1 as D (6 bases). Germline CDR1 KGHSH, CDR2 LQKENI. This CDR3 has 15 residues. Trimming pared 3 bases from V and 0 bases from J, leaving 12 bases between. CDR3 sequence: CASSPGRQDSYEQYF. CDR3 bases: TGTGCCAGCTCACCTGGTCGACAGGACTCCTACGAGCAGTACTTC. The whole variable domain, remainder taken from reference TRBV18 and TRBJ2-7, is NAGVMQNPRHLVRRRGQEARLRCSPMKGHSHVYWYRQLPEEGLKFMVYLQKENIIDESGMPKERFSAEFPKEGPSILRIQQVVRGDSAAYFCASSPGRQDSYEQYFGPGTRLTVT.

This clone was detected a few times. The chain has TRBV5-1 and TRBJ2-2, with unresolved D. The V end lost 0 bases, the J end lost 3 bases, and 21 bases lay between the germline ends. The CDR3 consists of 19 residues. Germline V lookup: CDR1 SGHRS, CDR2 YFSETQ. As DNA, the CDR3 is TGCGCCAGCAGCTTGGCCCGGACGGAATCCCTCGTATACACCGGGGAGCTGTTTTTT. It codes for CASSLARTESLVYTGELFF.

This clone was detected only a few times. J is TRBJ1-5 and V is TRBV2; 10 nucleotides agree with TRBD1. The CDR3 is 14 amino acids. Germline V gene data show CDR1 as SNHLY and CDR2 as FYNNEI. The V segment lost 6 bases and the J segment 4 bases; nucleotides outside the gene matches: 3. The CDR3 protein is CASRGTGANQPQHF. The CDR3 region has the DNA TGTGCCAGCAGGGGGACAGGGGCAAATCAGCCCCAGCATTTT.